This T cell receptor beta chain comes out of a study of T cell responses to AZD1222 COVID-19 vaccine. TCRdb's copy holds only in-frame clones and misses some; the assay was immunoSEQ multiplex PCR. This sample has around 72,000 clones, with over 75% found just once. The germline V and J ends were trimmed by 6 bases and 6 bases, with 15 bases remaining between them. This CDR3 spans 13 amino acids. Germline V gene lookup returns CDR1 MNHEY and CDR2 SVGEGT. The TCR was taken from an adult in good health. The sequencing used peripheral blood, collected on day 0 of AZD1222 vaccination. V usage is TRBV6-2 or TRBV6-3 and J usage is TRBJ2-7, with unresolved D. The CDR3 sequence is CASSATPIFEQYF. The CDR3, as DNA: TGTGCCAGCAGCGCCACCCCTATATTCGAGCAGTACTTC.